Listed here are 26 T cell receptor beta chains from one sample, sequenced in a study of T cell repertoires in cytomegalovirus infection. MiXCR, applied by TCRdb to the reads, yields one record per CDR3 protein. The data hold nearly 450,000 distinct CDR3 sequences, with 31% observed a single time. Sequenced input: PBMCs. These receptors were collected from a human donor in good health (CMV status not recorded). Some clones in this sample may be carry-over from other donors' samples.

This clonotype was recorded at least ten times. The rearrangement links TRBV10-2 to TRBJ1-1; D may be TRBD1 (5 bases). The CDR3 covers 11 residues. Trimming removed 5 bases from V and 8 bases from J, with 9 bases in between. The germline gives CDR1 WSHSY, CDR2 SAAADI. CDR3 in amino acids: CASSTGAEAFF. The CDR3 DNA is TGCGCCAGCAGTACAGGCGCGGAAGCTTTCTTT.

With regard to this clonotype: This sequence may be a read error, since a much larger clone differs from it by one base. The conserved phenylalanine or tryptophan normally closing the CDR3 is absent here, so this likely arose from a read error. This chain links TRBV7-6 with TRBJ2-6; no clear D. V shed 5 bases and J shed 0 bases, with 8 bases lying between them. Germline lookup yields CDR1 SGHVS and CDR2 FNYEAQ. The CDR3 runs 15 residues. CDR3: CASSPGGSGANVLTL. Here the CDR3 DNA reads TGTGCCAGCAGCCCCGGTGGCTCTGGGGCCAACGTCCTGACTTTA.

This clonotype was detected a few times. The chain combines TRBV6-6 with TRBJ1-6; possibly TRBD1 for D (6 bases). Germline loops: CDR1 MNHNY, CDR2 SVGAGI (reference sequence). The V end was cut by 6 bases, the J end by 6 bases, with 15 bases between. This CDR3 comprises 15 residues. Written as DNA, the CDR3 is TGTGCCAGCAGCGAACAGGGTTTGTCTAATTCACCCCTCCACTTT. This translates into CASSEQGLSNSPLHF.

This clonotype was recorded once. V usage is TRBV6-2 or TRBV6-3 and J usage is TRBJ2-1, with TRBD1 matching 8 bases. The CDR3 extends over 13 amino acids. The germline V gene encodes CDR1 MNHEY and CDR2 SVGEGT. The ends lost 6 bases at V and 5 bases at J; junction bases unmatched: 3. The CDR3 region is CASRVTGDNEQFF. The CDR3 DNA is TGTGCCAGCAGGGTGACAGGGGACAATGAGCAGTTCTTC.

The chain links TRBV4-1 to TRBJ2-3, with TRBD2 matching 8 bases. Per the germline V gene, CDR1 is MGHRA and CDR2 is YSYEKL. This CDR3 is built from 14 residues. V shed 0 bases, J shed 7 bases, and the junction held 3 bases outside the gene matches. CDR3 in amino acids: CASSQDRGGYTQYF. As DNA, the CDR3 is TGCGCCAGCAGCCAAGATCGGGGGGGATATACGCAGTATTTT.

The chain recombines TRBV5-1 with TRBJ1-5; no clear D. Trimming took off 4 bases at V and 0 bases at J, with 8 bases between the two ends. Germline V lookup: CDR1 SGHRS, CDR2 YFSETQ. This CDR3 is 14 amino acids long. CDR3 residues: CASSPDPSNQPQHF. The CDR3 DNA follows: TGCGCCAGCAGCCCAGACCCTAGCAATCAGCCCCAGCATTTT.

V is TRBV6-8 and J is TRBJ2-1; 12 bases fit TRBD2. V was clipped by 6 bases and J by 5 bases; unmatched bases: 11. There are 17 residues in the CDR3. Per germline, CDR1 MNHGY and CDR2 SAAAGT. The CDR3 protein is CASSPLRLAGDHNEQFF. The CDR3 DNA reads as TGTGCCAGCAGCCCCCTCCGACTAGCGGGGGATCACAATGAGCAGTTCTTC.

The rearrangement joins TRBV23-1 to TRBJ1-6; D remains ambiguous. TRBV23-1 is an ORF; its function is uncertain. With 0 bases removed from V and 9 bases from J, the gap between germline ends came to 9 bases. The CDR3 is 14 residues long. CDR3: CASSQSHRVSPLHF. The CDR3 nucleotides read TGCGCCAGCAGTCAATCCCACAGAGTTTCACCCCTCCACTTT.

This clonotype was found many times. The rearrangement uses TRBV7-2 and TRBJ1-2; TRBD1 agrees at 7 bases. Germline V gene data show CDR1 as SGHTA and CDR2 as FQGNSA. The CDR3 is 12 amino acids. Trimming cost V 5 bases and J 7 bases; bases outside gene matches: 4. DNA of the CDR3: TGTGCCAGCAGCAAGACAGGGAGTGGCTACACCTTC. As protein: CASSKTGSGYTF.

In this sample, this clonotype turned up a few times. The chain has TRBV15 and TRBJ1-2; TRBD1 agrees at 8 bases. V shed 8 bases, J shed 3 bases, and the junction held 2 bases outside the gene matches. Looked up from germline, CDR1 is LNHNV and CDR2 is YYDKDF (reference sequence). The CDR3 has 12 amino acids. Here the CDR3 reads CATQDRDYGYTF. The DNA for the CDR3 is TGTGCCACCCAGGACAGGGACTATGGCTACACCTTC. The full variable domain, with the rest looked up from reference TRBV15 and TRBJ1-2, is DAMVIQNPRYQVTQFGKPVTLSCSQTLNHNVMYWYQQKSSQAPKLLFHYYDKDFNNEADTPDNFQSRRPNTSFCFLDIRSPGLGDTAMYLCATQDRDYGYTFGSGTRLTVV.

This clonotype was picked up a small number of times. This chain connects TRBV12-3 or TRBV12-4 to TRBJ1-3, with D unclear. This CDR3 contains 15 residues. The ends were cut back, 3 bases at V and 2 bases at J, with 11 bases in the middle. The CDR3: CASSLNPGTGNTIYF. The CDR3 DNA reads TGTGCCAGCAGTTTGAACCCGGGGACTGGAAACACCATATATTTT.

Comment on this clonotype: The junction departs from germline at one end; a sequencing error may be responsible. V gene TRBV4-1 combines with J gene TRBJ2-1; D is possibly TRBD2 (6 bases). There are 14 residues in the CDR3. From germline, CDR1 is MGHRA and CDR2 YSYEKL. This chain's CDR3 is CASSSASAYHEQFF. The CDR3 DNA is TGCGCCAGCAGTTCGGCTAGCGCCTACCATGAGCAGTTCTTC.

This rearrangement joins TRBV6-1 to TRBJ2-5; D is uncertain. The CDR3 runs to 13 residues. Trimming took off 10 bases at V and 4 bases at J, with 16 bases between the two ends. The germline V gene has CDR1 MNHNS and CDR2 SASEGT. CDR3 in amino acids: CATCARWLETQYF. CDR3 in DNA: TGTGCCACATGCGCCCGGTGGTTAGAGACCCAGTACTTC.

This clonotype was recorded at least ten times. The chain links TRBV7-6 to TRBJ2-2, with 10 bases fitting TRBD1. This CDR3 is 19 amino acids long. Germline CDR1 is SGHVS and CDR2 is FNYEAQ. Germline trimming cut 1 base from V and 4 bases from J; bases unmatched to any gene: 12. The CDR3 DNA reads TGTGCCAGCAGCTTAGGCCCACCGACAGGGGGCGGAATCACCGGGGAGCTGTTTTTT. Residues: CASSLGPPTGGGITGELFF.

V gene TRBV11-2 combines with J gene TRBJ1-1; D ambiguous. V lost 5 bases, J lost 1 base, and 11 bases lay in between. The CDR3 runs to 14 residues. Germline loops: CDR1 SGHAT, CDR2 FQNNGV. The CDR3 reads CASSVGMGNTEAFF. CDR3 in DNA: TGTGCCAGCAGCGTAGGAATGGGGAACACTGAAGCTTTCTTT.

This clonotype appeared many times. The chain couples TRBV7-9 to TRBJ2-5; D ambiguous. The length of the CDR3 is 14 residues. V lost 5 bases and J 4 bases, leaving 14 bases between the germline ends. CDR1 and CDR2 (germline): SEHNR, FQNEAQ (reference sequence). The CDR3 nucleotides read TGTGCCAGCAGCCCACACACCGGTGGAGAGACCCAGTACTTC. It is translated as CASSPHTGGETQYF.

On this clonotype: Since no conserved phenylalanine or tryptophan closes the CDR3, a read error is the likely cause. This chain uses TRBV7-6 with TRBJ1-6; D ambiguous. The CDR3 has 14 amino acids. Germline CDR1 and CDR2: SGHVS and FNYEAQ. Trimming took off 1 base at V and 8 bases at J, with 9 bases between the two ends. This chain's CDR3 is CASSLDRLYSPLHL. For the CDR3, the DNA is TGTGCCAGCAGCTTAGATCGGCTATATTCACCCCTCCACTTG.

This clonotype came up a few times. The rearrangement links TRBV18 to TRBJ1-5, with TRBD1 identical over 9 bases. The CDR3 has 16 amino acids. Germline-derived CDR1 and CDR2 are KGHSH and LQKENI. V gave up 0 bases and J gave up 2 bases; unmatched junction bases: 2. CDR3: CASSPPGQGGNQPQHF. The CDR3 bases are TGTGCCAGCTCACCACCGGGACAGGGCGGCAATCAGCCCCAGCATTTT.

Here the CDR3 reads CASSMPSGGDEKLFF. In DNA, the CDR3 is TGTGCCAGTAGTATGCCCAGCGGAGGCGATGAAAAACTGTTTTTT. The rearrangement links TRBV19 to TRBJ1-4; no reliable D call. The CDR3 has 15 amino acids. Trimming shortened V by 3 bases and J by 6 bases, and 14 bases separated the two germline ends. Looked up from germline, CDR1 is LNHDA and CDR2 is SQIVND (reference sequence).

In its sample, this clonotype was seen a few times. The chain carries TRBV7-3 and TRBJ2-2; 9 nucleotides align to TRBD2. J lost 1 base, V lost 1 base, and 7 bases had no gene match. The CDR3 totals 18 residues. The V gene's germline CDR1 is SGHTA and CDR2 FQGTGA. The chain's CDR3 is CASSLRVAGVRNTGELFF. Here the CDR3 DNA reads TGTGCCAGCAGCTTAAGGGTAGCGGGGGTCAGGAACACCGGGGAGCTGTTTTTT.

The chain uses TRBV5-1 and TRBJ1-4; possible D gene TRBD1, 5 bases. The CDR3 sequence is 17 residues long. Looked up from germline, CDR1 is SGHRS and CDR2 is YFSETQ. Trimming removed 0 bases from V and 8 bases from J, with 20 bases in between. In nucleotides, the CDR3 is TGCGCCAGCAGCTTGGATGTACGGGGCGGTGGAAACGAAAAACTGTTTTTT. It yields the protein CASSLDVRGGGNEKLFF.

V gene TRBV27 combines with J gene TRBJ1-5; 7 bases are shared with TRBD1. This CDR3 is 14 amino acids long. Germline assignment: CDR1 MNHEY and CDR2 SMNVEV (reference sequence). V gave up 3 bases and J gave up 5 bases; unmatched junction bases: 4. DNA of the CDR3: TGTGCCAGCAGTTTGAGGCAGGGGGATCAGCCCCAGCATTTT. Translated, it gives CASSLRQGDQPQHF.

Details on this clonotype: The CDR3 ends on some other residue instead of the conserved phenylalanine or tryptophan, so this is likely a read error. V is TRBV6-6 and J is TRBJ2-4, with D unresolved. The CDR3 covers 15 residues. Germline loops: CDR1 MNHNY, CDR2 SVGAGI (reference sequence). CDR3 protein: CARSYSLGYGNIQYL. DNA for the CDR3: TGTGCCCGCAGTTACTCTCTGGGGTACGGAAACATTCAGTACTTA.

The rearrangement links TRBV24-1 to TRBJ2-1, with D possibly being TRBD1 or TRBD2 (5 bases each). Trimming removed 0 bases at V and 9 bases at J, with 17 bases between. The CDR3 runs 16 residues. CDR1 and CDR2 (germline): KGHDR, SFDVKD. In DNA form, the CDR3 reads TGTGCCACCAGTGATTTGTTCGGACACGGAGAGGGTGAGCAGTTCTTC. It translates to CATSDLFGHGEGEQFF.

This clonotype was recorded a few times. CDR3 bases: TGTGCCAGCAGTTACCCCGAGAACCCTACTAACTATGGCTACACCTTC. Translation gives CASSYPENPTNYGYTF. The chain has TRBV6-6 and TRBJ1-2, with D uncertain. Trimming cost V 2 bases and J 0 bases, with 13 bases left between them. Germline CDR1 is MNHNY and CDR2 is SVGAGI (reference sequence). This CDR3 comprises 16 residues.

The V gene is TRBV6-6, the J gene TRBJ2-7; no clear D. CDR3 size: 13 residues. V shed 3 bases and J shed 6 bases, with 12 bases lying between them. In germline, CDR1 is MNHNY, CDR2 SVGAGI (reference sequence). The CDR3 is CASSYGNMGEQYF. For the CDR3, the DNA is TGTGCCAGCAGTTATGGGAACATGGGCGAGCAGTACTTC.